Shown below are 23 T cell receptor beta chains from a single sample sequenced in a study of T cell responses to AZD1222 COVID-19 vaccine. Libraries were prepared by immunoSEQ multiplex PCR; TCRdb keeps only in-frame clonotypes and omits some of them. The sample includes roughly 100,000 clones, 86% of them seen just once. The source was peripheral blood, collected on day 0 of AZD1222 vaccination. The receptors were sampled from an adult in good health.

The rearrangement joins TRBV4-2 to TRBJ1-1; 11 bases agree with TRBD1. CDR1 and CDR2 from the germline V gene are LGHNA and YNFKEQ. There are 17 residues in the CDR3. The ends lost 1 base at V and 4 bases at J; junction bases unmatched: 8. CDR3 amino acids: CASSQGTGQGVFTEAFF. CDR3 sequence (DNA): TGTGCCAGCAGCCAAGGAACGGGACAGGGGGTTTTCACTGAAGCTTTCTTT.

This sequence joins TRBV7-9 and TRBJ1-3; TRBD1 aligns across 9 bases. This CDR3 contains 13 residues. The V gene's germline CDR1 is SEHNR and CDR2 FQNEAQ (reference sequence). V lost 6 bases to trimming and J lost 6 bases; unmatched junction nucleotides: 3. CDR3 bases: TGTGCCAGCAGTAGACAGGGGGTAAACACCATATATTTT. It translates to CASSRQGVNTIYF.

V gene TRBV15 combines with J gene TRBJ1-1; D is ambiguous. Trimming took off 1 base at V and 4 bases at J, with 16 bases between the two ends. CDR3 length: 16 residues. Per the germline V gene, CDR1 is LNHNV and CDR2 is YYDKDF (reference sequence). The CDR3 spells CATSRGPLTGPTEAFF. The CDR3 nucleotides read TGTGCCACCAGCAGAGGGCCTTTGACGGGTCCCACTGAAGCTTTCTTT.

The chain combines TRBV14 with TRBJ1-1; D is unclear. Germline CDR1 reads SGHDN; CDR2 reads FVKESK. Trimming removed 0 bases at V and 3 bases at J, with 14 bases between. The CDR3 is 16 amino acids. DNA for the CDR3: TGTGCCAGCAGCCAAGATAACGCACCCGGGGACACTGAAGCTTTCTTT. This codes for CASSQDNAPGDTEAFF.

In its sample, this clone was seen a few times. V usage is TRBV5-1 and J usage is TRBJ2-5; D remains ambiguous. The germline V and J ends were trimmed by 0 bases and 0 bases, with 9 bases remaining between them. CDR3 size: 15 residues. Per germline, CDR1 SGHRS and CDR2 YFSETQ. The CDR3 sequence: CASSLEASYQETQYF. The CDR3 nucleotides are TGCGCCAGCAGCTTGGAGGCTAGTTACCAAGAGACCCAGTACTTC.

The V call is TRBV5-6, the J call TRBJ2-1; TRBD1 matches 8 bases. This CDR3 is 14 amino acids long. V trimming: 4 bases; J trimming: 6 bases; junction bases outside the gene matches: 6. Germline values: CDR1 SGHDT, CDR2 YYEEEE. CDR3 residues: CASSLWTGSNEQFF. DNA for the CDR3: TGTGCCAGCAGCCTCTGGACAGGGAGCAATGAGCAGTTCTTC.

The chain uses TRBV5-5 and TRBJ1-1; 9 nucleotides agree with TRBD1. V shed 3 bases and J 1 base; nucleotides not matched to a gene: 1. CDR1 is SGHKS, CDR2 YYEKEE, per germline (reference sequence). The CDR3 is 14 residues long. CDR3 protein: CASSWGQGNTEAFF. The CDR3 DNA is TGTGCCAGCAGCTGGGGACAGGGGAACACTGAAGCTTTCTTT.

The V gene is TRBV15, the J gene TRBJ1-1; D is undetermined. The CDR3 length is 12 residues. Deletions cut 5 bases from V and 2 bases from J, with 6 bases between. CDR1 and CDR2 from the germline V gene are LNHNV and YYDKDF (reference sequence). The CDR3 is CATSDVNTEAFF. CDR3 nucleotides: TGTGCCACCAGCGATGTCAACACTGAAGCTTTCTTT. The complete variable domain, with remaining parts taken from reference TRBV15 and TRBJ1-1, reads DAMVIQNPRYQVTQFGKPVTLSCSQTLNHNVMYWYQQKSSQAPKLLFHYYDKDFNNEADTPDNFQSRRPNTSFCFLDIRSPGLGDTAMYLCATSDVNTEAFFGQGTRLTVV.

The chain employs TRBV28 and TRBJ1-6, with 9 bases lining up with TRBD1. The CDR3 is 15 amino acids. The germline gives CDR1 MDHEN, CDR2 SYDVKM. J gave up 5 bases and V 6 bases, and 5 bases lay outside the gene matches. The CDR3 nucleotides read TGTGCCAGCAGATCCGGACAGGGGAATAATTCACCCCTCCACTTT. This codes for CASRSGQGNNSPLHF.

This clone has just one count. V usage is TRBV29-1 and J usage is TRBJ1-3; D call uncertain. V was trimmed by 3 bases and J by 1 base, leaving 7 bases between them. This CDR3 region has 13 residues. Per germline, CDR1 SQVTM and CDR2 ANQGSEA. CDR3 bases: TGCAGCGTTGACCCCGGGTCTGGAAACACCATATATTTT. Translating gives CSVDPGSGNTIYF. Full variable domain (rest looked up from reference TRBV29-1 and TRBJ1-3): SAVISQKPSRDICQRGTSLTIQCQVDSQVTMMFWYRQQPGQSLTLIATANQGSEATYESGFVIDKFPISRPNLTFSTLTVSNMSPEDSSIYLCSVDPGSGNTIYFGEGSWLTVV.

The chain joins TRBV5-4 to TRBJ2-3, with 13 bases matching TRBD2. Germline CDR1 is SGHNT and CDR2 is YYREEE (reference sequence). The V gene end was trimmed by 4 bases and the J gene end by 3 bases; junction bases not matched to a gene: 5. This CDR3 has 16 amino acids. CDR3 protein: CASSQGTSGVTDTQYF. The CDR3 nucleotides read TGTGCCAGCAGCCAAGGGACTAGCGGGGTAACAGATACGCAGTATTTT.

This chain joins TRBV6-6 and TRBJ1-1, with 7 bases matching TRBD1. The CDR3 covers 16 residues. Germline V gene sequence: CDR1 MNHNY, CDR2 SVGAGI (reference sequence). Unmatched junction bases numbered 12, after V lost 5 bases and J lost 3 bases. CDR3 DNA sequence: TGTGCCAGCAGTCGAGGACAGGAGGGGCCCCACACTGAAGCTTTCTTT. Encoded protein: CASSRGQEGPHTEAFF.

The CDR3 DNA reads TGTGCCAGCAGACAGGGGCGAAGCACAGATACGCAGTATTTT. Translating it yields CASRQGRSTDTQYF. The rearrangement links TRBV6-5 to TRBJ2-3; 7 bases align to TRBD1. Germline trimming cut 6 bases from V and 0 bases from J; bases unmatched to any gene: 3. CDR3 length equals 14 residues. Looked up from germline, CDR1 is MNHEY and CDR2 is SVGAGI.

This chain joins TRBV5-1 and TRBJ2-1; TRBD2 aligns across 10 bases. The CDR3 has 15 amino acids. Trimming at V came to 1 base and at J to 5 bases, leaving 3 bases not matched to a gene. Germline V gene sequence: CDR1 SGHRS, CDR2 YFSETQ. The CDR3 DNA is TGCGCCAGCAGCTTGCTAGCGGGGGCTAACAATGAGCAGTTCTTC. Amino acids: CASSLLAGANNEQFF.

V and J are TRBV3-1 (or the pseudogene TRBV3-2) and TRBJ2-3, with 9 bases identical to TRBD2. With V trimmed by 6 bases and J by 3 bases, 7 bases remained unmatched. CDR1 and CDR2 (germline): LGHDT, YNNKEL (reference sequence). This CDR3 region has 15 residues. As DNA, the CDR3 is TGTGCCAGCAGACCTCGGGCGGGAGGGACAGATACGCAGTATTTT. Its protein is CASRPRAGGTDTQYF.

The chain employs TRBV7-9 and TRBJ2-7, with TRBD2 identical over 8 bases. This CDR3 contains 16 residues. CDR1 SEHNR and CDR2 FQNEAQ come from the germline V gene (reference sequence). J was trimmed by 1 base and V by 0 bases; bases with no gene match: 5. The CDR3 loop reads CASSLAAGARSYEQYF. The CDR3 nucleotides read TGTGCCAGCAGCTTAGCAGCGGGAGCGAGGTCCTACGAGCAGTACTTC.

For the CDR3, the DNA is TGTGCCAGCCTCCGGGACAGGGTCCCGAACACTGAAGCTTTCTTT. Its protein product is CASLRDRVPNTEAFF. The J gene is TRBJ1-1, the V gene TRBV2; the match to TRBD1 covers 9 bases. This CDR3 is built from 15 residues. Germline-derived CDR1 and CDR2 are SNHLY and FYNNEI. The trim removed 8 bases at V and 1 base at J, leaving 8 bases unmatched.

This clone occurred a few times. The chain employs TRBV7-2 and TRBJ1-1; D is unclear. The CDR3 has 15 amino acids. Germline CDR1 is SGHTA and CDR2 is FQGNSA. Trimming took 5 bases from V and 3 from J, leaving 16 bases between them. In DNA, the CDR3 is TGTGCCAGCAGCACCCGACGGGGAATATACACTGAAGCTTTCTTT. This encodes CASSTRRGIYTEAFF.

There are a few counts of this clone. The J gene is TRBJ2-7, the V gene TRBV6-4; TRBD2 agrees at 8 bases. J lost 6 bases, V lost 5 bases, and 9 bases had no gene match. The CDR3 is 14 amino acids. Germline V CDR1 and CDR2: MRHNA, SNTAGT. The chain's CDR3 is CASSPSGSTGEQYF. CDR3 coding DNA: TGTGCCAGCAGTCCCAGCGGGAGTACTGGCGAGCAGTACTTC.

The chain employs TRBV11-3 and TRBJ1-1; no firm D call. Germline assignment: CDR1 SGHNT and CDR2 YENEEA. V was pared by 6 bases and J by 1 base, with 6 bases between. The CDR3 has 12 amino acids. CDR3 in amino acids: CASRTRNTEAFF. The DNA of the CDR3 is TGTGCCAGCAGAACAAGGAACACTGAAGCTTTCTTT.

This clone has only one observation. The chain recombines TRBV5-6 with TRBJ2-1; weak D call: TRBD2 (6 bases). CDR1 is SGHDT and CDR2 is YYEEEE in the germline V gene. This CDR3 spans 15 amino acids. V was trimmed by 9 bases and J by 2 bases, leaving 18 bases between them. In DNA form, the CDR3 reads TGTGCCACTACCATTAGCGGAGATGCCTACAATGAGCAGTTCTTC. Residues: CATTISGDAYNEQFF.

For the CDR3, the DNA is TGTGCCAGCAGTTTAGGGGGTTCCGAAGCTTTCTTT. This sequence encodes CASSLGGSEAFF. J is TRBJ1-1 and V is TRBV12-3 or TRBV12-4; D call uncertain. The CDR3 extends over 12 amino acids. V was clipped by 1 base and J by 8 bases, with 8 bases between them.

The chain recombines TRBV27 with TRBJ1-1, with no clear D. This CDR3 has 14 amino acids. The germline V and J ends were trimmed by 1 base and 1 base, with 7 bases remaining between them. Germline V gives CDR1 MNHEY, CDR2 SMNVEV (reference sequence). The CDR3 sequence is CASSLFRTNTEAFF. The CDR3, as DNA: TGTGCCAGCAGTTTATTTCGGACGAACACTGAAGCTTTCTTT.